The rows below give T cell receptor beta chains drawn from one sample of a study of regulatory and conventional T cells in RAG deficiency. The data were produced by immunoSEQ multiplex PCR, yet TCRdb's version contains in-frame clones alone and is incomplete. The sample has some 28,000 clones; over 80% are singletons. The same data also went into a second study, on regulatory T cells.

The sequencing input was Tregs sorted from blood. The receptors were gathered from a human donor in good health. The CDR3 runs from the conserved cysteine through the conserved F or W. Each record gives: D gene, V gene, J gene, clone size, CDR3 protein, CDR3 DNA. The D gene is left open where the match is weak. Size is stated for part of the rows, as once, few or many counts, or as a class when the clone is expanded.

NA	TRBV9	TRBJ2-6	few	CASSQLGLAGANVLTF	TGTGCCAGCAGCCAATTGGGACTTGCTGGGGCCAACGTCCTGACTTTC
TRBD2	TRBV10-1	TRBJ2-7	few	CASSGASGPYEQYF	TGCGCCAGCAGTGGTGCTAGCGGCCCCTACGAGCAGTACTTC
NA	TRBV19	TRBJ1-2	NA	CARITYRGYTF	TGTGCCAGGATAACTTACAGGGGCTACACCTTC
NA	TRBV11-2	TRBJ2-7	NA	CASSPSLRENEQYF	TGTGCCAGCAGTCCTAGTCTCAGGGAGAACGAGCAGTACTTC
NA	TRBV4-1	TRBJ2-7	once	CASSQDNLGEQYF	TGCGCCAGCAGCCAAGATAACCTGGGGGAGCAGTACTTC
TRBD1	TRBV27	TRBJ2-5	NA	CASSFRGRGTQYF	TGTGCCAGCAGTTTCAGGGGGCGGGGGACCCAGTACTTC
TRBD1	TRBV19	TRBJ1-1	NA	CASRDRVQNTEAFF	TGTGCCAGTAGGGACAGGGTCCAAAACACTGAAGCTTTCTTT
NA	TRBV7-3	TRBJ2-1	NA	CASSLNGAYNEQFF	TGTGCCAGCAGCTTAAACGGGGCTTACAATGAGCAGTTCTTC
NA	TRBV5-4	TRBJ1-2	NA	CASSLVTGLYGYTF	TGTGCCAGCAGCTTGGTTACGGGCCTCTATGGCTACACCTTC
NA	TRBV6-6	TRBJ1-5	NA	CASSYPGGNQPQHF	TGTGCCAGCAGTTACCCAGGTGGCAATCAGCCCCAGCATTTT
NA	TRBV7-9	TRBJ1-2	NA	CASSLGRGATRSSHGYTF	TGTGCCAGCAGCTTAGGTCGGGGGGCGACCCGATCGTCCCATGGCTACACCTTC
NA	TRBV6-5	TRBJ1-1	NA	CASSPTLAEAFF	TGTGCCAGCAGTCCTACACTAGCTGAAGCTTTCTTT
NA	TRBV5-1	TRBJ2-7	NA	CASSLAGYYEQYF	TGCGCCAGCAGCTTGGCGGGATATTACGAGCAGTACTTC
TRBD1	TRBV5-1	TRBJ2-5	NA	CASSFAGGLETQYF	TGCGCCAGCAGCTTCGCAGGGGGCCTCGAGACCCAGTACTTC
TRBD2	TRBV4-2	TRBJ2-3	few	CASSQERVSGTTDTQYF	TGTGCCAGCAGCCAAGAAAGGGTTAGCGGGACGACAGATACGCAGTATTTT
NA	TRBV2	TRBJ2-5	NA	CASNGRRKETQYF	TGTGCCAGCAATGGCAGAAGAAAAGAGACCCAGTACTTC
NA	TRBV6-1	TRBJ1-2	NA	CASSEVSHGDYGYTF	TGTGCCAGCAGTGAAGTCTCTCATGGAGACTATGGCTACACCTTC
TRBD1	TRBV6-1	TRBJ1-2	NA	CASSEPGQGSGGYTF	TGTGCCAGCAGTGAACCTGGACAGGGGTCGGGGGGCTACACCTTC
TRBD1	TRBV5-1	TRBJ2-3	NA	CASSLYQLQGESSTDTQYF	TGCGCCAGCAGCTTGTACCAATTACAGGGGGAGTCTAGCACAGATACGCAGTATTTT
NA	TRBV12-5	TRBJ2-3	NA	CASGFWERTDTQYF	TGTGCTAGTGGTTTCTGGGAAAGGACAGATACGCAGTATTTT
NA	TRBV30	TRBJ2-7	once	CAWSDLPMRYEQYF	TGTGCCTGGTCGGACCTCCCGATGAGGTACGAGCAGTACTTC
NA	TRBV6-4	TRBJ1-1	once	CASRTTGLSTEAFF	TGTGCCAGCAGGACTACAGGGTTGAGCACTGAAGCTTTCTTT
TRBD1	TRBV5-4	TRBJ1-2	once	CASSSTGTNYGYTF	TGTGCCAGCAGCTCGACAGGGACTAACTATGGCTACACCTTC
TRBD1	TRBV9	TRBJ2-5	NA	CASSVSGTGYQETQYF	TGTGCCAGCAGCGTTAGTGGGACAGGGTACCAAGAGACCCAGTACTTC
NA	TRBV7-9	TRBJ1-4	few	CASSLGMRDEKLFF	TGTGCCAGCAGCCTCGGGATGCGGGATGAAAAACTGTTTTTT
TRBD2	TRBV2	TRBJ2-7	NA	CASSFTSGAIYEQYF	TGTGCCAGCAGCTTCACTAGCGGCGCAATCTACGAGCAGTACTTC
NA	TRBV14	TRBJ1-1	NA	CASSLGTEAFF	TGTGCCAGCAGCCTGGGCACTGAAGCCTTCTTT
TRBD2	TRBV7-2	TRBJ2-1	NA	CASSFSGGTPVGSEQFF	TGTGCCAGCAGCTTCAGCGGGGGGACCCCCGTTGGTAGTGAGCAGTTCTTC
NA	TRBV2	TRBJ2-1	few	CASSRDPGDEQFF	TGTGCCAGCAGTCGGGACCCCGGGGATGAGCAGTTCTTC
TRBD1	TRBV12-5	TRBJ1-5	NA	CASGTGQGLNQPQHF	TGTGCTAGTGGCACCGGACAGGGGTTGAATCAGCCCCAGCATTTT
NA	TRBV15	TRBJ1-2	NA	CATSRAEEGYTF	TGTGCCACCAGCAGAGCCGAGGAAGGCTACACCTTC
NA	TRBV10-3	TRBJ1-5	NA	CAISGQGNQPQHF	TGTGCCATCAGTGGACAGGGCAATCAGCCCCAGCATTTT
TRBD2	TRBV2	TRBJ2-1	once	CASRPLAGGSYNEQFF	TGTGCCAGCAGACCCTTAGCGGGGGGCTCCTACAATGAGCAGTTCTTC
TRBD1	TRBV7-9	TRBJ1-4	NA	CASSSYGTGKKLFF	TGTGCCAGCAGCTCCTACGGGACAGGGAAGAAACTGTTTTTT
TRBD1	TRBV10-3	TRBJ2-2	NA	CAISESQGARTGELFF	TGTGCCATCAGTGAGTCGCAGGGGGCTCGGACCGGGGAGCTGTTTTTT
NA	TRBV19	TRBJ1-1	NA	CASLRRGMILQTEAFF	TGTGCCAGTTTGAGGAGAGGAATGATACTTCAAACTGAAGCTTTCTTT
NA	TRBV5-6	TRBJ1-1	once	CASSRPGLNTEAFF	TGTGCCAGCAGCCGTCCGGGGCTGAACACTGAAGCTTTCTTT
NA	TRBV12-5	TRBJ1-2	NA	CASGLVLAAASYGYTF	TGTGCTAGTGGTTTGGTATTGGCGGCGGCTAGCTATGGCTACACCTTC
TRBD1	TRBV28	TRBJ1-2	NA	CASSSTWTGFNYGYTF	TGTGCCAGCAGCTCCACCTGGACAGGGTTTAACTATGGCTACACCTTC
NA	TRBV5-4	TRBJ2-2	NA	CASSWRQTNTGELFF	TGTGCCAGCAGCTGGAGACAGACAAACACCGGGGAGCTGTTTTTT
TRBD1	TRBV6-9	TRBJ1-2	NA	CASVSRTGFFYGYTF	TGTGCCAGCGTGTCCCGGACAGGGTTTTTCTATGGCTACACCTTC